This T cell receptor (beta chain) was captured by sequencing in a study of cytomegalovirus exposure and HLA in healthy donors. Broader study findings: Overall, around 160 TCR beta chains were annotated as cytomegalovirus-associated. Analysis was performed later, and it showed HLA-associated TCR beta chains to be more clonally expanded than equally common others.

Comment on this clone: Its antigen is currently unknown.

J gave up 2 bases and V 4 bases, and 6 bases lay outside the gene matches. The germline V gene encodes CDR1 SGHRS and CDR2 YFSETQ. This CDR3 spans 15 amino acids. The PCR had 60 Vbeta and 13 Jbeta primers. Sequencing used immunoSEQ multiplex PCR; TCRdb keeps in-frame clones, though not all of them. This sample's table reports approximately 110,000 clones. The V gene is TRBV5-1, the J gene TRBJ2-5; 9 bases align to TRBD1. The sequenced material came from PBMCs. The source of this sequence is a man in his thirties or forties in good health and CMV-seronegative. This chain's CDR3 is CASSPGGTGQETQYF. The CDR3 DNA sequence: TGCGCCAGCAGCCCGGGCGGGACAGGGCAAGAGACCCAGTACTTC.